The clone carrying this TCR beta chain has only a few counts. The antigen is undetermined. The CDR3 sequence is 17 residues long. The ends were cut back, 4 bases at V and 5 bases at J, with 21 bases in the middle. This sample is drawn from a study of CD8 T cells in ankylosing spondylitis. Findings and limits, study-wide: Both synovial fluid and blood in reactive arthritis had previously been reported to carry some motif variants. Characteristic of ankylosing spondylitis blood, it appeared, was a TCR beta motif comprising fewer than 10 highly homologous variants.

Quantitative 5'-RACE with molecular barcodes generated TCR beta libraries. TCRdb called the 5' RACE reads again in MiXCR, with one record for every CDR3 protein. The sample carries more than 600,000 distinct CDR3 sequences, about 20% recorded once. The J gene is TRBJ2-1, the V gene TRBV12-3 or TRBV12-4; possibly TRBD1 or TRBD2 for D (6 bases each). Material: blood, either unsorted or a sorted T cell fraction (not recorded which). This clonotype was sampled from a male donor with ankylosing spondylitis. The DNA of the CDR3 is TGTGCCAGCAGTTCCCCCCGCGGGGACACCGGTAACAATGAGCAGTTCTTC. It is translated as CASSSPRGDTGNNEQFF.